This TCR beta chain stems from a study of blood T cell repertoires in COVID-19. The overall study: The United States, Italy and Spain provided the acute and convalescent COVID-19 samples. T cells, B-cell-depleted T cells, or PBMCs provided the cDNA or gDNA that served as material.

Only in-frame clones appear in the TCRdb table, and some are missing; sequencing was by immunoSEQ multiplex PCR. The table has some 200,000 clones, approximately 84% seen once. This sequence was found in a woman in her twenties or thirties who had recovered from COVID-19. Sequencing was done on a sample of peripheral blood.

The CDR3 DNA reads as TGTGCCAGCAGTTACCCGGCGGGCGAAGCTTTCTTT. This codes for CASSYPAGEAFF. The genes are TRBV6-6 and TRBJ1-1; D is ambiguous. The length of the CDR3 is 12 residues. Germline-derived CDR1 and CDR2 are MNHNY and SVGAGI (reference sequence). Trimming stripped 2 bases from V and 8 bases from J, with 9 bases between.